This T cell receptor (beta chain) is from a study of blood T cells in healthy people across ages. Using a J-beta primer mix together with a sample-barcoded 5' primer, a second PCR was run for roughly 6 to 11 cycles. In TCRdb, the 5' RACE reads were re-called with MiXCR into one record per CDR3 protein. The sample lists 800,000 to 950,000 distinct CDR3 sequences, roughly 50% occurring once. Peripheral blood from each donor was collected in a volume of about 10 milliliters. Sequenced input: blood. The source is a man aged 25 to 40 in good health.

The CDR3 DNA reads as TGTGCCAGCAGCTCAAGGGGGACAAAGGAGACCCAGTACTTC. This sequence encodes CASSSRGTKETQYF. The chain combines TRBV5-4 with TRBJ2-7, with a tentative D call TRBD1 (6 bases). The end of the DNA aligns better with TRBJ2-5, so the J call may be wrong. The CDR3 contains 14 residues. Germline lookup yields CDR1 SGHNT and CDR2 YYREEE (reference sequence).